The 23 T cell receptor beta chains below were found in one sample sequenced in a study of blood T cell repertoires in COVID-19. The protocol was immunoSEQ multiplex PCR, while the TCRdb copy is restricted to in-frame clones and leaves out a portion. The sample has tens of thousands of clones; about four fifths are singletons. Sequenced material: peripheral blood. The source of these receptors is a man aged 50-60 years with acute or convalescent COVID-19.

This chain connects TRBV27 to TRBJ2-7, with TRBD2 matching 7 bases. Trimming took 4 bases from V and 5 from J; bases not matched to a gene: 14. CDR3 length equals 16 residues. Germline CDR1 reads MNHEY; CDR2 reads SMNVEV (reference sequence). CDR3 region: CASSSPGGRDQNEQYF. CDR3 nucleotides: TGTGCCAGCAGTTCCCCGGGGGGTAGGGACCAGAACGAGCAGTACTTC.

The chain couples TRBV12-3 or TRBV12-4 to TRBJ2-7; D is uncertain. The V gene lost 7 bases and the J gene lost 6 bases, with 10 bases spanning the gap. The CDR3 runs to 11 residues. CDR3 amino acids: CASTRTGEQYF. In DNA, the CDR3 is TGTGCCAGCACCCGAACTGGCGAGCAGTACTTC.

V is TRBV2 and J is TRBJ1-3, with 8 bases that match TRBD1. V dropped 3 bases and J dropped 1; count of bases not matched to a gene: 5. CDR1 and CDR2 from the germline V gene are SNHLY and FYNNEI. The CDR3 loop spans 16 amino acids. CDR3 DNA sequence: TGTGCCAGCAGTGAGGGGACAGGTACTTCTGGAAACACCATATATTTT. The encoded protein is CASSEGTGTSGNTIYF.

Only a few counts were recorded for this clone. The rearrangement uses TRBV7-2 and TRBJ2-7, with D possibly being TRBD1 (5 bases). Trimming removed 5 bases from V and 0 bases from J, with 14 bases in between. Germline values: CDR1 SGHTA, CDR2 FQGNSA. The length of the CDR3 is 15 residues. The CDR3 here is CASSRIGQNSYEQYF. The DNA for the CDR3 is TGTGCCAGCAGCCGGATAGGACAAAACTCCTACGAGCAGTACTTC.

The V call is TRBV10-3, the J call TRBJ1-2, with a weak D call TRBD1 (5 bases). The CDR3 sequence is 13 residues long. Germline V gene data show CDR1 as ENHRY and CDR2 as SYGVKD. The V end lost 2 bases, the J end lost 2 bases, and 6 bases lay between the germline ends. The chain's CDR3 is CAISEDRNYGYTF. The CDR3 DNA sequence: TGTGCCATCAGTGAGGACAGAAACTATGGCTACACCTTC.

The chain links TRBV5-1 to TRBJ2-7; tentative D call: TRBD1 (5 bases). The germline V gene has CDR1 SGHRS and CDR2 YFSETQ. The V end lost 0 bases, the J end lost 3 bases, and 13 bases lay between the germline ends. CDR3 length equals 15 residues. CDR3 coding DNA: TGCGCCAGCAGCTTGGCAACAGGCCCCCTCTACGAGCAGTACTTC. This translates into CASSLATGPLYEQYF.

The chain links TRBV6-2 or TRBV6-3 to TRBJ1-5, with 10 bases fitting TRBD1. V shed 6 bases, J shed 6 bases, and the junction held 8 bases outside the gene matches. The CDR3 loop spans 15 amino acids. Germline V lookup: CDR1 MNHEY, CDR2 SVGEGT. CDR3 bases: TGTGCCAGCAGCACCGGGACAGGGGAAAGTCAGCCCCAGCATTTT. Its translation is CASSTGTGESQPQHF.

J is TRBJ2-2 and V is TRBV5-1, with 7 bases that match TRBD1. The germline V gene has CDR1 SGHRS and CDR2 YFSETQ. CDR3 length: 14 residues. Trimming removed 3 bases from V and 4 bases from J; junction bases left unmatched: 3. The CDR3 reads CASSWGQTTGELFF. The CDR3 DNA reads TGCGCCAGCAGCTGGGGACAGACCACCGGGGAGCTGTTTTTT.

This clone was found once. The J gene is TRBJ2-6, the V gene TRBV19; no definite D call. CDR3 length equals 13 residues. V lost 8 bases to trimming and J lost 0 bases, with 5 bases between them. Per germline, CDR1 LNHDA and CDR2 SQIVND (reference sequence). The CDR3 loop reads CASRSSGANVLTF. The CDR3 DNA follows: TGTGCCAGTCGCAGCTCTGGGGCCAACGTCCTGACTTTC.

The chain has TRBV29-1 and TRBJ1-1; D is unclear. CDR3 length equals 13 residues. Germline V gives CDR1 SQVTM, CDR2 ANQGSEA. V was pared by 6 bases and J by 0 bases, with 11 bases between. CDR3 protein: CSVGGHLNTEAFF. CDR3 coding DNA: TGCAGCGTCGGAGGGCACTTGAACACTGAAGCTTTCTTT. The full variable domain, rest sourced from reference TRBV29-1 and TRBJ1-1, is SAVISQKPSRDICQRGTSLTIQCQVDSQVTMMFWYRQQPGQSLTLIATANQGSEATYESGFVIDKFPISRPNLTFSTLTVSNMSPEDSSIYLCSVGGHLNTEAFFGQGTRLTVV.

The V gene is TRBV7-2, the J gene TRBJ1-1; TRBD1 agrees at 9 bases. This CDR3 has 15 amino acids. CDR1 and CDR2 from the germline V gene are SGHTA and FQGNSA. With V trimmed by 4 bases and J by 3 bases, 6 bases remained unmatched. The chain's CDR3 is CASSSTGGVDTEAFF. CDR3 DNA: TGTGCCAGCAGCTCGACAGGGGGAGTAGACACTGAAGCTTTCTTT. The entire variable domain, with the rest obtained from reference TRBV7-2 and TRBJ1-1, is as follows: GAGVSQSPSNKVTEKGKDVELRCDPISGHTALYWYRQSLGQGLEFLIYFQGNSAPDKSGLPSDRFSAERTGGSVSTLTIQRTQQEDSAVYLCASSSTGGVDTEAFFGQGTRLTVV.

In this sample, this clone turned up once. J is TRBJ2-7 and V is TRBV5-4, with 8 bases matching TRBD2. V lost 4 bases and J lost 2; bases outside the gene matches: 5. The CDR3 is 14 amino acids. Germline CDR1 is SGHNT and CDR2 is YYREEE (reference sequence). In DNA form, the CDR3 reads TGTGCCAGCAGCCACGGGGGGGATACCTACGAGCAGTACTTC. Translating gives CASSHGGDTYEQYF.

The chain is built from TRBV6-5 and TRBJ2-2; 11 bases are a match to TRBD1. Germline CDR1 is MNHEY and CDR2 is SVGAGI. The CDR3 consists of 15 residues. Trimming cost V 5 bases and J 4 bases; bases outside gene matches: 3. CDR3 sequence reads: CASSRTGGITGELFF. DNA for the CDR3: TGTGCCAGCAGTCGGACAGGGGGCATCACCGGGGAGCTGTTTTTT.

The gene calls are TRBV19 and TRBJ2-2; 8 bases align to TRBD1. J lost 6 bases, V lost 4 bases, and 13 bases had no gene match. The CDR3 totals 17 residues. From germline, CDR1 is LNHDA and CDR2 SQIVND (reference sequence). In nucleotides, the CDR3 is TGTGCCAGTAGTACACGGACAGGGTTGATGTTGGCCGGGGAGCTGTTTTTT. It translates to CASSTRTGLMLAGELFF.

This chain's CDR3 is CAWTQGYYGYTF. CDR3 nucleotide sequence: TGTGCCTGGACCCAGGGGTACTATGGCTACACCTTC. The V gene is TRBV30, the J gene TRBJ1-2; possible D gene TRBD1, 6 bases. CDR3 length equals 12 residues. Germline values: CDR1 GTSNPN, CDR2 SVGIG (reference sequence). V shed 4 bases and J shed 3 bases, with 9 bases lying between them.

The chain carries TRBV4-3 and TRBJ1-1, with D unresolved. Germline lookup yields CDR1 LGHNA and CDR2 YSLEER. Trimming took 0 bases from V and 2 from J, leaving 13 bases between them. CDR3 size: 16 residues. The CDR3 spells CASSQDSGPSNTEAFF. As DNA, the CDR3 is TGCGCCAGCAGCCAAGACTCCGGTCCTTCAAACACTGAAGCTTTCTTT.

This rearrangement joins TRBV19 to TRBJ1-6, with D maybe TRBD1 (5 bases). Trimming stripped 5 bases from V and 13 bases from J, with 15 bases between. Germline V CDR1 and CDR2: LNHDA, SQIVND (reference sequence). This CDR3 has 13 amino acids. CDR3 sequence reads: CASSARTGGPLHF. The CDR3 nucleotides read TGTGCCAGTAGTGCCCGGACCGGGGGGCCCCTCCACTTT. Supplemented by reference TRBV19 and TRBJ1-6, the full variable domain reads DGGITQSPKYLFRKEGQNVTLSCEQNLNHDAMYWYRQDPGQGLRLIYYSQIVNDFQKGDIAEGYSVSREKKESFPLTVTSAQKNPTAFYLCASSARTGGPLHFGNGTRLTVT.

The chain couples TRBV12-3 or TRBV12-4 to TRBJ2-7, with 7 nucleotides matching TRBD1. Unmatched junction bases numbered 5, after V lost 7 bases and J lost 5 bases. The CDR3 runs to 12 residues. The CDR3 region is CASTTGEHEQYF. CDR3 DNA: TGTGCCAGCACCACAGGGGAACACGAGCAGTACTTC.

V is TRBV7-2 and J is TRBJ2-7, with 9 bases that match TRBD2. The germline V gene encodes CDR1 SGHTA and CDR2 FQGNSA. The V and J ends lost 6 bases and 0 bases, in that order; junction bases with no gene match: 6. The CDR3 loop spans 15 amino acids. CDR3 sequence reads: CASRVSTSGSYEQYF. The CDR3 nucleotides are TGTGCCAGCAGAGTATCGACTAGCGGCTCCTACGAGCAGTACTTC.

The V call is TRBV19, the J call TRBJ1-6, with a possible D match to TRBD1 (5 bases). Germline CDR1 reads LNHDA; CDR2 reads SQIVND (reference sequence). This CDR3 is built from 16 residues. Trimming removed 2 bases from V and 4 bases from J, with 12 bases in between. Written as DNA, the CDR3 is TGTGCCAGTAGTATAAGGAGAGACAGTTATAATTCACCCCTCCACTTT. Its protein product is CASSIRRDSYNSPLHF.

V is TRBV7-3 and J is TRBJ2-3, with D possibly TRBD2 on 7 matching bases. The V gene lost 0 bases and the J gene lost 4 bases, with 11 bases spanning the gap. Germline V CDR1 and CDR2: SGHTA, FQGTGA. This CDR3 spans 15 amino acids. CDR3 in DNA: TGTGCCAGCAGCTTAACGGGGGGGCCATCAGATACGCAGTATTTT. Protein: CASSLTGGPSDTQYF.

V and J are TRBV19 and TRBJ1-3; 7 nucleotides match TRBD1. With V trimmed by 5 bases and J by 0 bases, 4 bases remained unmatched. The germline V gene has CDR1 LNHDA and CDR2 SQIVND (reference sequence). CDR3 size: 15 residues. CDR3 protein: CASSPDRSSGNTIYF. The CDR3 coding sequence is TGTGCCAGTAGTCCGGACAGGAGCTCTGGAAACACCATATATTTT. Drawing the rest from reference TRBV19 and TRBJ1-3, the complete variable domain is DGGITQSPKYLFRKEGQNVTLSCEQNLNHDAMYWYRQDPGQGLRLIYYSQIVNDFQKGDIAEGYSVSREKKESFPLTVTSAQKNPTAFYLCASSPDRSSGNTIYFGEGSWLTVV.

This rearrangement joins TRBV19 to TRBJ1-5; maybe TRBD1 (5 bases). Looked up from germline, CDR1 is LNHDA and CDR2 is SQIVND (reference sequence). The V and J ends lost 2 bases and 0 bases respectively, with 17 bases between them. CDR3 length equals 18 residues. CDR3 residues: CASSIRRQLRNSNQPQHF. CDR3 coding DNA: TGTGCCAGTAGTATACGGCGACAGCTACGCAATAGCAATCAGCCCCAGCATTTT. Full variable domain (remainder filled in from reference TRBV19 and TRBJ1-5): DGGITQSPKYLFRKEGQNVTLSCEQNLNHDAMYWYRQDPGQGLRLIYYSQIVNDFQKGDIAEGYSVSREKKESFPLTVTSAQKNPTAFYLCASSIRRQLRNSNQPQHFGDGTRLSIL.